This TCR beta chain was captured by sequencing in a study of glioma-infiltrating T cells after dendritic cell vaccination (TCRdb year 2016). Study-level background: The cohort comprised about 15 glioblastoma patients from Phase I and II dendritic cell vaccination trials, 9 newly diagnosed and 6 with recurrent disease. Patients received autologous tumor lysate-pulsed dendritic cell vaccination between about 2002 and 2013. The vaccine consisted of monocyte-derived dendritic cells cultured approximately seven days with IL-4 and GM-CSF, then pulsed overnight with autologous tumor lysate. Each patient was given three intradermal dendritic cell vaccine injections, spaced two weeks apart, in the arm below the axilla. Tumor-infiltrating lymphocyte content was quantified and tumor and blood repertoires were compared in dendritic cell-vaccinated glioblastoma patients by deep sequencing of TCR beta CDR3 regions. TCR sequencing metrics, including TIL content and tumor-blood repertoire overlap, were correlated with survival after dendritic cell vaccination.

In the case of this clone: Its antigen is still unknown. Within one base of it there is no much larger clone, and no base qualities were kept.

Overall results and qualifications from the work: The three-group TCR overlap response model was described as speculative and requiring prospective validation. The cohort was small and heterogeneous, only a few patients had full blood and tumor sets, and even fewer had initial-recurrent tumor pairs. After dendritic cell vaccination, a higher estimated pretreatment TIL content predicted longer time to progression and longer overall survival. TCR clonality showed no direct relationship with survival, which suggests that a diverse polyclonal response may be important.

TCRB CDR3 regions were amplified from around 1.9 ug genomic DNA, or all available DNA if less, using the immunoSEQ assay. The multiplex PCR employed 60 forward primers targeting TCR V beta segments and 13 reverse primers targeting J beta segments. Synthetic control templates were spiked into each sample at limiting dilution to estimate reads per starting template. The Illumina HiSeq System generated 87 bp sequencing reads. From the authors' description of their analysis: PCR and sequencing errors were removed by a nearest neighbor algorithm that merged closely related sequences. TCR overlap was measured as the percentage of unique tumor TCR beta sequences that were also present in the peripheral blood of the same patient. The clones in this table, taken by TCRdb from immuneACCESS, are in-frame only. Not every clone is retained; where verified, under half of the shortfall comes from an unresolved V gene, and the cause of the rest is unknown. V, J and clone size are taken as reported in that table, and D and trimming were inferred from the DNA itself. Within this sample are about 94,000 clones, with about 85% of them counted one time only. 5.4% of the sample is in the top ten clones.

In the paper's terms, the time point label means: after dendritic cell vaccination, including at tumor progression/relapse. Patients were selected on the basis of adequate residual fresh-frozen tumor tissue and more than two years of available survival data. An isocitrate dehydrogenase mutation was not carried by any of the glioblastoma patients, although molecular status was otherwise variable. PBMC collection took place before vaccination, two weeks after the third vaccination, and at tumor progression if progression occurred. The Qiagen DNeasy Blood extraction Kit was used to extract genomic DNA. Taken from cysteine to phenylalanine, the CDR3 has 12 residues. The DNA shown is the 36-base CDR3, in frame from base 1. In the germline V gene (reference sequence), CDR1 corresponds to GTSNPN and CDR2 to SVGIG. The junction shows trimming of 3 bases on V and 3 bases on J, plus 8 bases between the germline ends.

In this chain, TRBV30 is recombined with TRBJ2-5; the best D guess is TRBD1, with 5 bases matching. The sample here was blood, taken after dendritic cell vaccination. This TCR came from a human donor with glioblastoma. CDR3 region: CAWSQGKETQYF. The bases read TGTGCCTGGAGCCAGGGAAAAGAGACCCAGTACTTC.